This paragraph covers one T cell receptor beta chain sequence. The length of the CDR3 is 14 residues. Trimming removed 3 bases from V and 8 bases from J; junction bases left unmatched: 8. Germline V gene lookup returns CDR1 DFQATT and CDR2 SNEGSKA (reference sequence). Sample time point: pre-sensitization, week 0. Treatment indicated: therapeutic diphenylcyclopropenone sensitization with weekly scalp DPC. This entry belongs to a study of human T cells and chemical hapten exposure. TCRdb used MiXCR to reprocess the RACE reads, holding one entry per CDR3 protein. The sample lists more than 55,000 distinct CDR3 sequences; 9.5% to 10% were seen once.

The specimen was whole blood, collected in connection with sensitization to the hapten diphenylcyclopropenone (DPC). The gene calls are TRBV20-1 and TRBJ2-1, with TRBD2 matching over 9 bases. The TCR originated in a man aged 35 to 55 with alopecia areata. Some clones in this sample may be carry-over from other donors' samples. CDR3 in DNA: TGCAGTGCTAGGGTTAGCGGGAGAACGGATGAGCAGTTCTTC. It specifies CSARVSGRTDEQFF.